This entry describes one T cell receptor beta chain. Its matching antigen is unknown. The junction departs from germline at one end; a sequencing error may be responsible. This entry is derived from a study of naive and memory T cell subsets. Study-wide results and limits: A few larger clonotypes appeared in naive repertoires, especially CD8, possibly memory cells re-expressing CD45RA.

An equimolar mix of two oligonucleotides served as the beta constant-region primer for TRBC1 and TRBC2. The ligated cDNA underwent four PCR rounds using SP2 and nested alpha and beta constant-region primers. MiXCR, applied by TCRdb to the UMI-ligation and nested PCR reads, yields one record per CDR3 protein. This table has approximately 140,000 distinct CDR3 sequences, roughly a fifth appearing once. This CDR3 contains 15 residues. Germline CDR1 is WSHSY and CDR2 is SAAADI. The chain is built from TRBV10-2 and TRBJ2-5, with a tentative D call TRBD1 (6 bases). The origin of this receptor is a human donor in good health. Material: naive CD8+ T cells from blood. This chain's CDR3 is CASSDAQGVKETEYF. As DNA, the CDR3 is TGCGCCAGCAGTGATGCACAGGGAGTGAAAGAGACCGAGTACTTC.